These T cell receptor beta chains were read from a single sample in a study of cytomegalovirus exposure and HLA in healthy donors. TCRdb keeps only in-frame clones here, not all; method: immunoSEQ multiplex PCR. The sample has 100,000 to 150,000 clones, around four fifths seen once. Sequenced: PBMCs. The receptors were sampled from a man aged 18 to 35 in good health and CMV-seropositive. Each CDR3 is given with its conserved first and last residue. Fields, in order: D gene, clone size, J gene, V gene, CDR3 protein, CDR3 DNA. D genes are given only for firm matches. Expanded clones are given a class, and other clones once, few, many or no size at all.

TRBD2 | . | TRBJ2-7 | TRBV5-1 | CASSPGSGGYEQYF | TGCGCCAGCAGCCCGGGAAGCGGGGGCTACGAGCAGTACTTC
. | . | TRBJ1-1 | TRBV5-4 | CASSWGGQGTTEAFF | TGTGCCAGCAGCTGGGGGGGGCAGGGTACCACTGAAGCTTTCTTT
. | few | TRBJ1-3 | TRBV11-2 | CASSPGTVDSGNTIYF | TGTGCCAGCAGCCCAGGGACTGTAGACTCTGGAAACACCATATATTTT
TRBD1 | . | TRBJ2-7 | TRBV25-1 | CASSDARGSLNEQYF | TGTGCCAGCAGTGATGCCAGGGGGTCGCTCAACGAGCAGTACTTC
. | once | TRBJ1-3 | TRBV7-6 | CASSLETGSDTIYF | TGTGCCAGCAGCTTAGAAACAGGGTCGGACACCATATATTTT
. | . | TRBJ1-1 | TRBV6-1 | CASSEGSVNTEAFF | TGTGCCAGCAGTGAAGGGTCAGTGAACACTGAAGCTTTCTTT
TRBD1 | . | TRBJ2-7 | TRBV29-1 | CSVSKGSGGYEQYF | TGCAGCGTCTCTAAGGGCTCAGGGGGTTACGAGCAGTACTTC
. | . | TRBJ1-1 | TRBV11-2 | CASNGSGADTEAFF | TGTGCCAGCAACGGGTCAGGGGCGGACACTGAAGCTTTCTTT
. | . | TRBJ1-6 | TRBV13 | CASSLRIGGLNSPLHF | TGTGCCAGCAGCTTAAGAATCGGGGGGCTTAATTCACCCCTCCACTTT
TRBD1 | . | TRBJ1-4 | TRBV5-8 | CASSLAGTGGPTNEKLFF | TGTGCCAGCAGCTTGGCTGGGACAGGGGGCCCAACTAATGAAAAACTGTTTTTT
. | once | TRBJ1-2 | TRBV9 | CASSASRGSNYGYTF | TGTGCCAGCAGCGCATCTAGGGGATCTAACTATGGCTACACCTTC
TRBD1 | . | TRBJ2-1 | TRBV6-5 | CASSRQGRNEQFF | TGTGCCAGCAGCCGACAGGGTAGAAATGAGCAGTTCTTC
TRBD1 | . | TRBJ2-7 | TRBV30 | CAWSVGRGLSYEQYF | TGTGCCTGGAGTGTTGGCAGGGGGCTCTCCTACGAGCAGTACTTC
. | few | TRBJ1-1 | TRBV4-1 | CASSQEGGPRVNTEAFF | TGCGCCAGCAGCCAAGAGGGAGGACCGAGGGTGAACACTGAAGCTTTCTTT
. | few | TRBJ1-6 | TRBV6-6 | CASSPINSSPLHF | TGTGCCAGCAGTCCTATAAACAGTTCACCCCTCCACTTT
TRBD2 | . | TRBJ2-5 | TRBV5-4 | CASSEGLAMETQYF | TGTGCCAGCAGCGAAGGACTAGCGATGGAGACCCAGTACTTC
TRBD1 | . | TRBJ2-5 | TRBV10-1 | CASSSGGRETQYF | TGCGCCAGCAGTTCAGGGGGCCGGGAGACCCAGTACTTC
TRBD1 | . | TRBJ1-1 | TRBV29-1 | CSVFSGTGVTEAFF | TGCAGCGTTTTTTCCGGGACAGGGGTTACTGAAGCTTTCTTT
TRBD1 | few | TRBJ2-1 | TRBV16 | CASSHSGQPYNEQFF | TGTGCCAGCAGCCATTCGGGACAGCCTTACAATGAGCAGTTCTTC
. | . | TRBJ2-1 | TRBV4-1 | CASSQEMQQGIYNEQFF | TGCGCCAGCAGCCAAGAGATGCAGCAGGGGATTTACAATGAGCAGTTCTTC
. | . | TRBJ2-1 | TRBV13 | CASSSPAGVSYNEQFF | TGTGCCAGCAGCAGCCCCGCCGGGGTCTCCTACAATGAGCAGTTCTTC
TRBD2 | . | TRBJ2-5 | TRBV7-9 | CASSYGLGGRQETQYF | TGTGCCAGCAGCTATGGACTGGGAGGGCGCCAAGAGACCCAGTACTTC
. | . | TRBJ1-3 | TRBV6-5 | CASRVQQGPGNTIYF | TGTGCCAGCAGGGTACAACAGGGACCTGGAAACACCATATATTTT
TRBD1 | . | TRBJ2-3 | TRBV7-6 | CASSLEGARTDTQYF | TGTGCCAGCAGCTTAGAGGGGGCCCGCACAGATACGCAGTATTTT
. | . | TRBJ1-1 | TRBV9 | CASSPSWGTEAFF | TGTGCCAGCAGCCCTAGTTGGGGGACAGAAGCTTTCTTT
. | . | TRBJ2-7 | TRBV13 | CASSLGSGEQYF | TGTGCCAGCAGCCTAGGATCGGGCGAGCAGTACTTC
. | . | TRBJ1-1 | TRBV15 | CAASGLGTEAFF | TGTGCCGCATCAGGGTTGGGCACTGAAGCTTTCTTT
. | . | TRBJ1-1 | TRBV7-8 | CASSLVANDAFF | TGTGCCAGCAGCTTAGTAGCTAACGACGCTTTCTTT
. | . | TRBJ1-1 | TRBV30 | CAWRAGSPNTEAFF | TGTGCCTGGAGGGCAGGGTCTCCGAACACTGAAGCTTTCTTT
. | . | TRBJ1-3 | TRBV11-1 | CASSFGREEAGNTIYF | TGTGCCAGCAGCTTCGGTAGGGAGGAAGCTGGAAACACCATATATTTT
. | . | TRBJ1-5 | TRBV30 | CAWSPSGSQPQHF | TGTGCCTGGAGTCCGTCCGGGAGTCAGCCCCAGCATTTT
. | . | TRBJ2-7 | TRBV2 | CASSPPNKGTYEQYF | TGTGCCAGCAGCCCACCGAACAAGGGGACCTACGAGCAGTACTTC
. | few | TRBJ1-6 | TRBV7-3 | CASSPQGPNSPLHF | TGTGCCAGCAGCCCACAGGGCCCCAATTCACCCCTCCACTTT
TRBD2 | . | TRBJ2-5 | TRBV9 | CASSPSGLADLGTQYF | TGTGCCAGCAGCCCCTCGGGACTAGCGGACCTAGGGACCCAGTACTTC
. | few | TRBJ1-5 | TRBV2 | CASRELGGSNQPQHF | TGTGCCAGCAGAGAGCTCGGGGGAAGCAATCAGCCCCAGCATTTT
. | once | TRBJ1-2 | TRBV19 | CASSVRDSGYTF | TGTGCCAGTAGTGTGAGAGACTCCGGCTACACCTTC
. | . | TRBJ1-1 | TRBV4-1 | CASSQDDQGPLLNTEAFF | TGCGCCAGCAGCCAAGATGATCAGGGCCCTCTTTTGAACACTGAAGCTTTCTTT
. | . | TRBJ2-2 | TRBV6-5 | CASSYTNTGELFF | TGTGCCAGCAGTTACACAAACACCGGGGAGCTGTTTTTT
TRBD1 | once | TRBJ2-7 | TRBV4-1 | CASSQGQGAYEQYF | TGCGCCAGCAGCCAAGGACAGGGGGCCTACGAGCAGTACTTC
. | . | TRBJ1-1 | TRBV5-4 | CASSWANTEAFF | TGTGCCAGCAGCTGGGCCAACACTGAAGCTTTCTTT
. | . | TRBJ1-6 | TRBV30 | CAWKLSSYNSPLHF | TGTGCCTGGAAGCTTAGCTCCTATAATTCACCCCTCCACTTT
. | . | TRBJ2-1 | TRBV6-5 | CASSRGGHREQFF | TGTGCCAGCAGCCGAGGAGGTCATCGCGAGCAGTTCTTC
. | once | TRBJ1-1 | TRBV2 | CARTGSTEAFF | TGTGCCAGAACAGGGAGCACTGAAGCTTTCTTT
TRBD1 | . | TRBJ2-5 | TRBV6-6 | CAHGTAQETQYF | TGTGCCCACGGGACAGCCCAAGAGACCCAGTACTTC
TRBD2 | . | TRBJ2-1 | TRBV5-1 | CASSSGTSGGSYNEQFF | TGCGCCAGCAGCTCGGGGACTAGCGGGGGGTCCTACAATGAGCAGTTCTTC
TRBD1 | . | TRBJ2-7 | TRBV5-6 | CASSGPGQGSEQYF | TGTGCCAGCAGCGGACCGGGACAGGGCTCCGAGCAGTACTTC
TRBD2 | few | TRBJ2-7 | TRBV19 | CASSIVGGLAGEQYF | TGTGCCAGTAGTATAGTCGGGGGACTAGCGGGGGAGCAGTACTTC
TRBD1 | . | TRBJ2-2 | TRBV6-6 | CASSGTGYTGELFF | TGTGCCAGCTCCGGGACAGGGTACACCGGGGAGCTGTTTTTT
. | . | TRBJ2-7 | TRBV6-5 | CASSWEQGSYEQYF | TGTGCCAGCAGTTGGGAACAGGGCTCCTACGAGCAGTACTTC
TRBD1 | . | TRBJ2-3 | TRBV28 | CASSLGTGSVTDTQYF | TGTGCCAGCAGTTTAGGGACAGGGTCGGTCACAGATACGCAGTATTTT
. | once | TRBJ2-3 | TRBV7-2 | CASSLDGSTDTQYF | TGTGCCAGCAGCTTAGACGGGAGCACAGATACGCAGTATTTT
. | . | TRBJ2-3 | TRBV12-5 | CASGLETGGITDTQYF | TGTGCTAGTGGTTTGGAGACAGGTGGGATAACAGATACGCAGTATTTT
TRBD1 | . | TRBJ1-2 | TRBV9 | CASSARQGVGGYTF | TGTGCCAGCAGCGCTAGACAGGGGGTGGGAGGCTACACCTTC
. | . | TRBJ2-7 | TRBV7-3 | CASSLGLSSGGAAYEQYF | TGTGCCAGCAGCTTAGGGCTCAGTTCTGGCGGGGCTGCCTACGAGCAGTACTTC
. | . | TRBJ1-1 | TRBV19 | CASNPTLLTNTEAFF | TGTGCCAGTAACCCTACCCTCCTAACGAACACTGAAGCTTTCTTT